This TCR beta chain was documented in a study of T-cell reconstitution after alpha-beta-depleted transplantation in children. Germline V gene sequence: CDR1 MNHEY, CDR2 SVGAGI. V was trimmed by 2 bases and J by 2 bases, leaving 12 bases between them. The CDR3 length is 15 residues. Unique molecular identifiers were incorporated into the prepared TCRbeta library. TCRdb reanalysed the PCR reads using MiXCR and keeps one entry per CDR3 protein. The sample records around 490,000 distinct CDR3 sequences, roughly an eighth being singletons. There are a few counts of this clonotype. The antigen remains unidentified. General study results and limits: Approximately two months post-transplant, alpha-beta T cells reportedly originated from several hundred expanded graft clones. A year had passed since transplant, and T-cell counts and diversity by then came mostly from newly produced T cells. Surviving thymic progenitors and recipient T cells were the source of high TCRbeta diversity at day 60 in some patients.

This sequence originates from a female patient between 2 and 10 years old who had a stem cell transplant for aplastic anemia, so the T cells may come from the graft donor. The input for sequencing was PBMCs, mostly from graft donor cells, taken 180 days after TCRalphabeta/CD19-depleted stem cell transplant. This sequence joins TRBV6-5 and TRBJ1-2; the D is unclear. CDR3 in amino acids: CASSYGQVPNYGYTF. The CDR3 DNA reads as TGTGCCAGCAGTTACGGGCAGGTCCCGAACTATGGCTACACCTTC.